The entry below gives a single T cell receptor (beta chain) sequence along with its context. The data were obtained in a study of shared T cell receptors in the human thymus. Clones were read by immunoSEQ multiplex PCR, and TCRdb kept only the in-frame ones, dropping some. The table has 500,000 to 550,000 clones, 70% to 80% seen once. These same records also appear under a second study, on human thymus T cells. That paper notes: Resections that were taken during corrective heart surgery supplied the thymus tissue. Seemingly biased V and J gene usage marked thymic and blood repertoires. Reports from related research described highly overlapping thymic repertoires among unrelated individuals.

This TCR came from a boy younger than two with a congenital heart defect. The sequenced material came from thymocytes.

The CDR3 reads CASSWGLHHSYEQYF. Here the CDR3 DNA reads TGTGCCAGCAGCTGGGGACTGCACCACTCCTACGAGCAGTACTTC. V and J are TRBV28 and TRBJ2-7; weak D call: TRBD2 (6 bases). Trimming took 6 bases from V and 0 from J, leaving 15 bases between them. The germline gives CDR1 MDHEN, CDR2 SYDVKM. The length of the CDR3 is 15 residues.